This T cell receptor beta chain was sequenced in a study of read filtering for tumor transcriptome and immune sequencing (dated by TCRdb to 2019 to 2021). Background on the whole study: Of the patients in the cohort, fewer than 20 were male and 14 were female, and their mean age was about 69 years, with a range of about 45 to 90. By revised international staging, roughly 8 patients were R-ISS I, about 16 were R-ISS II and 6 or 7 were R-ISS III. After DNase treatment, whole-transcriptome libraries were prepared with the TruSeq RNA Access Library Prep Kit. TCR-region mapped reads per sample ranged from about 4.05 to 10.27 million with IR-seq versus only about 85 to 1273 with RNA-seq. The study compared TCR repertoires from targeted immune repertoire sequencing and bulk whole-transcriptome sequencing run on the same bone marrow samples. As a main aim, a read-filtering strategy for immune repertoire data was addressed, with the specific question being whether clonotypes supported by a single read should be removed. The paper's findings and limits, for the study overall: Single-read clonotypes made up 80% to 90% of clonotypes but only around 4% of total reads in IR-seq, compared with roughly 70% of clonotypes and roughly 45% of reads in RNA-seq. Removing single-read clonotypes increased the correlation between IR-seq and RNA-seq shared clonotype proportions. Clonotypes were captured by IR-seq at much higher depth and more reliably than by RNA-seq, and smaller IR-seq throughput was sufficient for identification of most shared clonotypes. The sorted CD138-negative fraction was a mixed bone marrow immune population, not purified T cells.

From cysteine to phenylalanine, the CDR3 is 13 amino acids long. The DNA shown is the 39-base CDR3, in frame from base 1. From a lookup of the germline V gene (reference sequence), CDR1 and CDR2 are DFQATT and SNEGSKA. At the junction V is shortened by 3 bases and J by 5 bases, with 10 bases in between. TCR libraries were built from about 370 ng RNA with the Immunoverse kit, using molecular barcoded adaptors covering alpha/delta and beta/gamma chains. The same RNA used for transcriptome sequencing was used for TCR library preparation. An Illumina HiSeq 4000 with 2 x 150 cycles was used to sequence the TCR libraries. As for the original processing: Using MiXCR, which included quality filtering and error correction, TCR reads were aligned to human V, D, J and C references and then assembled into CDR3 clonotypes. Clonotype counts and gene usage diversity were analyzed with the tcR package in R. Raw mapping reads were checked after the RNA-seq reads had been mapped by STAR aligner version 2.5.3a onto the human GRCh37 genome. IR-seq fastq files were randomly downsampled with Seqtk 1.3 to test the effect of sequencing depth on detected clonotypes. TCRdb trimmed public reads at Q25 via fastp, called clones via MiXCR and kept in-frame beta chains. When rows share a CDR3 protein, they turn into one entry using the most common DNA and genes. None of the V and J calls come from the authors' own analysis; TCRdb made them. The sample table contains roughly 59,000 distinct CDR3 sequences; only one count was recorded for roughly 18% of them. Roughly 10% of the sample belongs to the ten largest clones.

In this sample, this clonotype turned up many times. The antigen this receptor binds is unknown. There are no base qualities to consult, and no much larger clone falls within one base. Bone marrow was sampled from every patient at the time of active disease. Ficoll-Hypaque density gradient centrifugation was used to isolate bone marrow mononuclear cells. Myeloma plasma cells were removed and CD138-negative cells were collected by negative selection after labeling with CD138 magnetic microbeads on a MACS separator. Purity of the isolated cells was checked by flow cytometry on an Attune NxT using CD138 antibodies. TRIzol reagent was used to extract total RNA, and a NanoDrop spectrophotometer was used to quantify the extracted RNA. Paired RNA-seq and IR-seq were performed on each patient's CD138-negative bone marrow sample.

The specimen sequenced was a population of CD138-negative cells sorted from bone marrow. The cell subset or site label here, explained by the study, means: bone marrow mononuclear cells depleted of CD138+ plasma/myeloma cells by negative magnetic selection. This TCR was sampled from a donor at least 40 years old with multiple myeloma. The sequence is built from TRBV20-1 and TRBJ2-2, with no reliable assignment of the D segment. The sequenced DNA is TGCAGTGCTAGTGTCCCGTTGACCGGGGAGCTGTTTTTT. The resulting protein is CSASVPLTGELFF.